The rows below give T cell receptor beta chains drawn from one sample of a study of lymphopenia after photon versus proton radiotherapy. Produced via immunoSEQ multiplex PCR; TCRdb's table is partial and in-frame only. The repertoire has 83,000 or so clones, about four fifths of them found once; the top ten carry roughly 1.4%. This specimen consisted of peripheral blood, obtained from a patient treated with proton-based radiotherapy. The receptors shown here come from a man between 60 and 75 years old with pancreatic cancer. Both conserved end residues are part of each CDR3. D genes are given only for firm matches. Only part of the rows carry a size: once, few, many, or a class if the clone is expanded.

CDR3 DNA: TGTGCCAGCAGCTTGAATTCAGGGAACAATCAGCCCCAGCATTTT
CDR3 protein: CASSLNSGNNQPQHF
clone size: .
D gene: .
V gene: TRBV5-6
J gene: TRBJ1-5

CDR3 DNA: TGTGCCAGCAGCCATTCAAGGGGGTTCTCCAAAAACATTCAGTACTTC
CDR3 protein: CASSHSRGFSKNIQYF
clone size: .
D gene: .
V gene: TRBV14
J gene: TRBJ2-4

CDR3 DNA: TGTGCCTGGGGGACAGGGGGCTCTGGAAACACCATATATTTT
CDR3 protein: CAWGTGGSGNTIYF
clone size: .
D gene: TRBD1
V gene: TRBV30
J gene: TRBJ1-3

CDR3 DNA: TGTGCCAGCAGCTTGGAGGCAGGTTGGGGCTACACCTTC
CDR3 protein: CASSLEAGWGYTF
clone size: .
D gene: .
V gene: TRBV5-4
J gene: TRBJ1-2

CDR3 DNA: TGTGCCAGCAGCCGATGGGAGGGAGGAACAGATACGCAGTATTTT
CDR3 protein: CASSRWEGGTDTQYF
clone size: .
D gene: TRBD2
V gene: TRBV27
J gene: TRBJ2-3

CDR3 DNA: TGCGCCAGCAGCCCGGGACAGTTTAATGAAAAACTGTTTTTT
CDR3 protein: CASSPGQFNEKLFF
clone size: .
D gene: TRBD1
V gene: TRBV5-1
J gene: TRBJ1-4

CDR3 DNA: TGTGCCAGCAGCCTCGACATGGTCGAGCAGTACTTC
CDR3 protein: CASSLDMVEQYF
clone size: once
D gene: .
V gene: TRBV2
J gene: TRBJ2-7

CDR3 DNA: TGCGCCAGCAGCCAAGGGGTTGGGGGGAGTAATTCACCCCTCCACTTT
CDR3 protein: CASSQGVGGSNSPLHF
clone size: .
D gene: .
V gene: TRBV4-3
J gene: TRBJ1-6

CDR3 DNA: TGTGCCAGCAGCTCTCCCTCAGTCACTAGCGGGAGGCAAGAGACCCAGTACTTC
CDR3 protein: CASSSPSVTSGRQETQYF
clone size: few
D gene: TRBD2
V gene: TRBV7-8
J gene: TRBJ2-5

CDR3 DNA: TGTGCCAGCAGTTTATCCGGGACAGGTTATAGCAATCAGCCCCAGCATTTT
CDR3 protein: CASSLSGTGYSNQPQHF
clone size: .
D gene: TRBD1
V gene: TRBV27
J gene: TRBJ1-5

CDR3 DNA: TGTGCCAGCACACCGTCCCCTGGGGTGCAGTACTTC
CDR3 protein: CASTPSPGVQYF
clone size: .
D gene: .
V gene: TRBV28
J gene: TRBJ2-7

CDR3 DNA: TGTGCCAGCAGCTTAACGGGGTTTTCTGGAAACACCATATATTTT
CDR3 protein: CASSLTGFSGNTIYF
clone size: .
D gene: .
V gene: TRBV5-6
J gene: TRBJ1-3

CDR3 DNA: TGTGCCAGTAGTAAGGCTAGCGATGGAGATACGCAGTATTTT
CDR3 protein: CASSKASDGDTQYF
clone size: .
D gene: .
V gene: TRBV19
J gene: TRBJ2-3

CDR3 DNA: TGTGCCAGCAGTTTATCGGGGGACGGCTACGAGCAGTACTTC
CDR3 protein: CASSLSGDGYEQYF
clone size: .
D gene: .
V gene: TRBV27
J gene: TRBJ2-7

CDR3 DNA: TGTGCCAGCAGTTCCCCGGGGGGTGGATTCTATGGCTACACCTTC
CDR3 protein: CASSSPGGGFYGYTF
clone size: few
D gene: .
V gene: TRBV28
J gene: TRBJ1-2

CDR3 DNA: TGCAGTGTAAAGCGGGGGTCGGAGTACTTC
CDR3 protein: CSVKRGSEYF
clone size: .
D gene: TRBD2
V gene: TRBV20-1
J gene: TRBJ2-7

CDR3 DNA: TGCGCCAGCAGCCCATCAGGGGGAGGCCACAATGAGCAGTTCTTC
CDR3 protein: CASSPSGGGHNEQFF
clone size: .
D gene: .
V gene: TRBV5-1
J gene: TRBJ2-1

CDR3 DNA: TGTGCCACCAGCAGAGATCTCAGGGGACAGGGAAGGGGCAATCAGCCCCAGCATTTT
CDR3 protein: CATSRDLRGQGRGNQPQHF
clone size: .
D gene: TRBD1
V gene: TRBV15
J gene: TRBJ1-5

CDR3 DNA: TGTGCCAGTAGTATCATTCCGGGGGTCCTGCTCTATGGCTACACCTTC
CDR3 protein: CASSIIPGVLLYGYTF
clone size: .
D gene: .
V gene: TRBV19
J gene: TRBJ1-2